This TCR beta chain was found in a study of shared clonotypes between healthy human individuals. The authors' processing: ImmunoSEQ output held junction-only sequences without quality scores, so filtering differed. Sequencing used immunoSEQ multiplex PCR; TCRdb keeps in-frame clones, though not all of them. That table furnishes V, J and clone size, whereas the DNA furnished D and trimming. The sample holds about 1.5 million clones, 98% seen once. This clone appeared a single time. Antigen: not known. This CDR3 contains 15 residues. Germline V gene sequence: CDR1 SNHLY, CDR2 FYNNEI. J lost 5 bases, V lost 6 bases, and 8 bases had no gene match. Findings and caveats of the study: At large depth, rarefaction still showed sorted-subset sequencing to be incomplete. Relative to memory subsets, naive subsets generally showed larger estimated richness.

This clonotype originated in a man aged 25-45 years in good health. The specimen sequenced was naive CD4+ T cells sorted from blood. Indicated subset: CD45RA+ positively selected. This sequence joins TRBV2 and TRBJ1-4; 8 nucleotides agree with TRBD1. The CDR3 DNA sequence: TGTGCCAGCAGCCGCACAGGGGGAAGAAATGAAAAACTGTTTTTT. Its translation: CASSRTGGRNEKLFF.